The 22 T cell receptor beta chains below come from one sample, sequenced in a study of cytomegalovirus exposure and HLA in healthy donors. The PCR was carried out with 60 Vbeta primers and 13 Jbeta primers. Repertoires were generated with immunoSEQ multiplex PCR, while TCRdb's copy carries only in-frame clones and drops some. The sample contains 90,000 or so clones, less than 80% of which appear only once. The sample consisted of PBMCs. These receptors were obtained from a boy between 10 and 17 years old in good health and CMV-seropositive.

The chain couples TRBV5-6 to TRBJ2-1; 11 bases are a match to TRBD2. The junction had 4 bases not matched to a gene; V was cut back by 2 bases and J by 9 bases. The CDR3 is made up of 14 amino acids. The germline gives CDR1 SGHDT, CDR2 YYEEEE. The CDR3, as DNA: TGTGCCAGCAGCTTACTAGCGGGAGTTAGTGAGCAGTTCTTC. Encoded protein: CASSLLAGVSEQFF.

The chain couples TRBV4-2 to TRBJ1-1; D gene uncertain. CDR1 is LGHNA and CDR2 is YNFKEQ in the germline V gene. The CDR3 runs to 15 residues. V was shortened by 4 bases and J by 8 bases, with 20 bases between the two germline ends. The CDR3 region has the DNA TGTGCCAGCAGCCCGAATAGAGCGTCGTCGACGGAAGCTTTCTTT. As protein: CASSPNRASSTEAFF.

The rearrangement joins TRBV6-4 to TRBJ2-3; no clear D gene. CDR1 MRHNA and CDR2 SNTAGT come from the germline V gene. The germline V and J ends were trimmed by 4 bases and 0 bases, with 11 bases remaining between them. This CDR3 spans 15 amino acids. CDR3 residues: CASSVSTRSTDTQYF. CDR3 nucleotides: TGTGCCAGCAGTGTTTCTACCCGAAGCACAGATACGCAGTATTTT.

This CDR3 is CSAQFQETQYF. The CDR3 DNA is TGCAGTGCTCAATTCCAAGAGACCCAGTACTTC. The V call is TRBV20-1, the J call TRBJ2-5; D not certain. Trimming removed 5 bases at V and 1 base at J, with 5 bases between. The germline V gene encodes CDR1 DFQATT and CDR2 SNEGSKA (reference sequence). The CDR3 spans 11 residues.

This chain links TRBV6-6 with TRBJ1-2; D gene uncertain. V was trimmed by 7 bases and J by 0 bases, leaving 9 bases between them. Germline CDR1 is MNHNY and CDR2 is SVGAGI (reference sequence). This CDR3 contains 13 residues. The DNA of the CDR3 is TGTGCCAGCACCCTTGACTCTAACTATGGCTACACCTTC. Encoded protein: CASTLDSNYGYTF.

Details on this clone: At one of its ends the junction is not consistent with the germline gene, which may arise from a read error. The chain recombines TRBV6-5 with TRBJ1-2; possibly TRBD1 for D (6 bases). The CDR3 contains 15 residues. Germline-derived CDR1 and CDR2 are MNHEY and SVGAGI. Here the CDR3 DNA reads TGTGCCAGCAGTAGAAAGCAGGGGAACGGCTATGGCTACCCCTTC. It specifies CASSRKQGNGYGYPF.

The chain carries TRBV28 and TRBJ2-1; TRBD2 matches 12 bases. The CDR3 is 15 residues long. CDR1 is MDHEN and CDR2 is SYDVKM in the germline V gene. V lost 7 bases to trimming and J lost 4 bases; unmatched junction nucleotides: 5. The CDR3 reads CASNRLAGVYNEQFF. The CDR3 nucleotides are TGTGCCAGCAACAGACTAGCGGGAGTTTACAATGAGCAGTTCTTC.

This chain links TRBV5-1 with TRBJ2-7; 8 bases match TRBD1. Germline V gene data show CDR1 as SGHRS and CDR2 as YFSETQ. The CDR3 contains 15 residues. V lost 5 bases and J lost 2; bases outside the gene matches: 9. CDR3 in amino acids: CASSPTTGDPYEQYF. CDR3 nucleotides: TGCGCCAGCAGTCCTACGACAGGGGATCCCTACGAGCAGTACTTC.

In this sample, this clone turned up a few times. The chain employs TRBV4-1 and TRBJ2-1, with TRBD2 matching 11 bases. There are 15 residues in the CDR3. The germline gives CDR1 MGHRA, CDR2 YSYEKL. Trimming at V came to 0 bases and at J to 6 bases, leaving 1 base not matched to a gene. In nucleotides, the CDR3 is TGCGCCAGCAGCCAAGATGGACTAGCGGGCAATGAGCAGTTCTTC. Amino acids: CASSQDGLAGNEQFF.

The rearrangement links TRBV6-6 to TRBJ2-5; 11 bases are shared with TRBD2. Germline CDR1 MNHNY, CDR2 SVGAGI (reference sequence). V lost 6 bases to trimming and J lost 6 bases; unmatched junction nucleotides: 9. CDR3 length: 15 residues. The CDR3 DNA reads TGTGCCAGCAGGGAACTAGCGGGAGTCGTACAGACCCAGTACTTC. It specifies CASRELAGVVQTQYF.

The J gene is TRBJ2-7, the V gene TRBV27; 8 bases agree with TRBD1. This CDR3 is 14 amino acids long. Germline values: CDR1 MNHEY, CDR2 SMNVEV (reference sequence). The J segment lost 6 bases and the V segment lost 6 bases, leaving 10 bases of the junction unmatched. CDR3 amino acids: CASRTNRGKIEQYF. CDR3 bases: TGTGCCAGCAGAACTAACAGGGGGAAGATCGAGCAGTACTTC.

This chain joins TRBV7-2 and TRBJ2-1; TRBD2 might be the D (5 bases). Trimming pared 5 bases from V and 3 bases from J, leaving 8 bases between. This CDR3 is built from 13 residues. CDR1 SGHTA and CDR2 FQGNSA come from the germline V gene. The DNA for the CDR3 is TGTGCCAGCAGCGGACGGGGCTACAATGAGCAGTTCTTC. Amino acids: CASSGRGYNEQFF.

This clone appeared a few times. The chain uses TRBV5-1 and TRBJ2-7; 8 nucleotides align to TRBD1. Germline CDR1 is SGHRS and CDR2 is YFSETQ. V was pared by 5 bases and J by 3 bases, with 4 bases of the junction left unmatched. The CDR3 totals 13 residues. Here the CDR3 reads CASRSGQGYEQYF. The CDR3 coding sequence is TGCGCCAGCAGGTCTGGACAGGGCTACGAGCAGTACTTC.

J is TRBJ1-2 and V is TRBV29-1; 7 nucleotides line up with TRBD1. J was trimmed by 2 bases and V by 3 bases; bases with no gene match: 9. The CDR3 totals 15 residues. Germline assignment: CDR1 SQVTM and CDR2 ANQGSEA. CDR3 amino acids: CSVDGGRGSNYGYTF. The CDR3 DNA is TGCAGCGTTGACGGAGGCAGGGGGTCCAACTATGGCTACACCTTC.

On this clone: At one of its ends the junction is not consistent with the germline gene, which may arise from a read error. This rearrangement joins TRBV2 to TRBJ1-1, with D possibly matching TRBD1 (6 bases). The CDR3 loop spans 15 amino acids. Per germline, CDR1 SNHLY and CDR2 FYNNEI. The CDR3 spells CASSAQGLLNTEAFF. DNA for the CDR3: TGTGCCAGCAGCGCACAGGGCCTTTTGAATACTGAAGCTTTCTTT.

This chain uses TRBV29-1 with TRBJ1-4; 7 nucleotides agree with TRBD1. Germline CDR1 is SQVTM and CDR2 is ANQGSEA. The length of the CDR3 is 14 residues. V dropped 6 bases and J dropped 7; count of bases not matched to a gene: 11. CDR3 nucleotides: TGCAGCGTCTACGACAGGGAAGTGACTGAAAAACTGTTTTTT. Its protein is CSVYDREVTEKLFF.

This sequence joins TRBV19 and TRBJ2-7; 7 positions agree with TRBD2. Germline-derived CDR1 and CDR2 are LNHDA and SQIVND (reference sequence). CDR3 length: 15 residues. The junction had 11 bases not matched to a gene; V was cut back by 7 bases and J by 2 bases. The DNA for the CDR3 is TGTGCCAGTAAGCCGGGGAGGGGAGTCACCTACGAGCAGTACTTC. The encoded protein is CASKPGRGVTYEQYF. The full variable domain, its missing parts supplied by reference TRBV19 and TRBJ2-7, is DGGITQSPKYLFRKEGQNVTLSCEQNLNHDAMYWYRQDPGQGLRLIYYSQIVNDFQKGDIAEGYSVSREKKESFPLTVTSAQKNPTAFYLCASKPGRGVTYEQYFGPGTRLTVT.

The rearrangement uses TRBV29-1 and TRBJ2-5, with 9 bases fitting TRBD1. This CDR3 contains 14 residues. With 6 bases clipped from V and 4 bases from J, the junction kept 9 bases outside the gene matches. The germline V gene encodes CDR1 SQVTM and CDR2 ANQGSEA. Written as DNA, the CDR3 is TGCAGCGTCCTCGGACAGGGGATGCGAGAGACCCAGTACTTC. Its protein is CSVLGQGMRETQYF.

In this sample, this clone turned up a few times. The chain carries TRBV6-1 and TRBJ2-1; 7 bases are shared with TRBD2. The germline gives CDR1 MNHNS, CDR2 SASEGT. The CDR3 contains 11 residues. Losses at the gene ends were 11 bases for V and 9 bases for J; bases not matched to a gene: 7. CDR3 region: CALGRGSEQFF. CDR3 nucleotides: TGTGCCCTTGGGCGGGGGTCTGAGCAGTTCTTC.

This chain uses TRBV6-1 with TRBJ2-7; 8 bases align to TRBD1. Germline CDR1 is MNHNS and CDR2 is SASEGT. This CDR3 is 16 amino acids long. V lost 3 bases, J lost 6 bases, and 13 bases stayed unmatched. The CDR3 DNA reads as TGTGCCAGCAGTGACCTCTCAACGGCAGGGGGCGGCGAGCAGTACTTC. Protein sequence: CASSDLSTAGGGEQYF.

This rearrangement joins TRBV9 to TRBJ1-3; unclear D gene. With 3 bases removed from V and 0 bases from J, the gap between germline ends came to 7 bases. Germline assignment: CDR1 SGDLS and CDR2 YYNGEE. This CDR3 has 14 residues. The CDR3 region has the DNA TGTGCCAGCAGCGGCCAGTCCTCTGGAAACACCATATATTTT. Protein product: CASSGQSSGNTIYF.

The chain couples TRBV5-1 to TRBJ2-2, with 8 bases lining up with TRBD2. V trimming: 4 bases; J trimming: 6 bases; junction bases outside the gene matches: 8. Germline CDR1 reads SGHRS; CDR2 reads YFSETQ. The CDR3 covers 15 residues. The CDR3 reads CASSILGGAPGELFF. The CDR3 DNA reads as TGCGCCAGCAGCATCCTCGGGGGGGCCCCCGGGGAGCTGTTTTTT.